This is a list of T cell receptor beta chains from one sample in a study of tumour-infiltrating T cells in Burkitt lymphoma. TCRdb's copy holds only in-frame clones and misses some; the assay was immunoSEQ multiplex PCR. The sample includes several thousand clones, less than 15% seen only once; the top ten take roughly 24%. The source material was tumor tissue. These receptors all come from a human donor with Burkitt lymphoma. Each CDR3 is given with its conserved first and last residue. A D gene is named only where the DNA matches it firmly. Size is stated for part of the rows, as once, few or many counts, or as a class when the clone is expanded.

abundance	j_gene	d_gene	v_gene	CDR3aa	CDR3nt
NA	TRBJ1-5	NA	TRBV7-2	CASSRDYYSNQPQHF	TGTGCCAGCAGCAGGGATTACTATAGCAATCAGCCCCAGCATTTT
few	TRBJ2-1	NA	TRBV4-1	CASSQEGGAGLINNEQFF	TGCGCCAGCAGCCAAGAAGGAGGAGCGGGCCTAATTAACAATGAGCAGTTCTTC
few	TRBJ2-2	TRBD1	TRBV6-5	CASRKRQGATGELFF	TGTGCCAGCAGGAAAAGACAGGGGGCAACCGGGGAGCTGTTTTTT
few	TRBJ1-6	NA	TRBV19	CASSKGVRGLSWNSPLHF	TGTGCCAGTAGTAAAGGAGTACGGGGGTTAAGCTGGAATTCACCCCTCCACTTT
NA	TRBJ1-4	NA	TRBV11-2	CASSRNLQGGEKLFF	TGTGCCAGCAGCCGTAATCTCCAGGGAGGTGAAAAACTGTTTTTT
NA	TRBJ2-1	TRBD1	TRBV5-1	CASSAGQGPNNEQFF	TGCGCCAGCAGCGCGGGACAGGGGCCCAACAATGAGCAGTTCTTC
NA	TRBJ2-1	NA	TRBV27	CASSSGGPFNEQFF	TGTGCCAGCAGTTCAGGTGGCCCCTTCAATGAGCAGTTCTTC
NA	TRBJ1-2	NA	TRBV5-6	CASSLFTGFYGYTF	TGTGCCAGCAGCTTGTTTACCGGATTCTATGGCTACACCTTC
NA	TRBJ2-7	NA	TRBV9	CASSVSGGPYEQYF	TGTGCCAGCAGCGTCTCGGGGGGCCCCTACGAGCAGTACTTC
NA	TRBJ2-6	NA	TRBV4-3	CASSQGAPVVSGANVLTF	TGCGCCAGCAGCCAAGGAGCACCAGTCGTCTCTGGGGCCAACGTCCTGACTTTC
few	TRBJ2-1	TRBD1	TRBV5-4	CASQGDPSYNEQFF	TGTGCCAGTCAGGGGGACCCCTCCTACAATGAGCAGTTCTTC
NA	TRBJ1-1	NA	TRBV19	CASSNPGLGTEAFF	TGTGCCAGTAGTAATCCGGGCTTGGGGACTGAAGCTTTCTTT
few	TRBJ1-2	NA	TRBV5-1	CASSAGGLGGYTF	TGCGCCAGCAGCGCGGGGGGGCTGGGCGGCTACACCTTC
NA	TRBJ2-3	NA	TRBV15	CATSREPGLIGLRDTQYF	TGTGCCACCAGCAGAGAACCGGGACTTATAGGGTTAAGAGATACGCAGTATTTT
NA	TRBJ2-6	NA	TRBV11-3	CASSPQDSGANVLTF	TGTGCCAGCAGCCCTCAAGACTCTGGGGCCAACGTCCTGACTTTC
few	TRBJ2-5	TRBD2	TRBV28	CASSLFLAGPRETQYF	TGTGCCAGCAGTTTATTCCTAGCGGGCCCTCGAGAGACCCAGTACTTC
few	TRBJ2-5	TRBD2	TRBV11-1	CASSPSAGGLPRETQYF	TGTGCCAGCAGCCCCTCCGCGGGAGGTCTGCCCCGAGAGACCCAGTACTTC
NA	TRBJ2-1	NA	TRBV5-1	CASSLVQTPVFGEQFF	TGCGCCAGCAGCTTAGTACAAACCCCTGTTTTTGGTGAGCAGTTCTTC
NA	TRBJ1-2	NA	TRBV7-9	CASSLAKTRYTF	TGTGCCAGCAGCTTAGCGAAGACCCGCTACACCTTC
NA	TRBJ2-3	NA	TRBV5-1	CASSLGGLTSTDTQYF	TGCGCCAGCAGCTTGGGTGGGTTAACTAGCACAGATACGCAGTATTTT
NA	TRBJ2-7	TRBD2	TRBV5-1	CASSLIGGSSYEQYF	TGCGCCAGCAGCTTAATCGGGGGGAGCTCCTACGAGCAGTACTTC
few	TRBJ2-7	NA	TRBV5-8	CASSLKGGWTYEQYF	TGTGCCAGCAGCTTGAAAGGCGGGTGGACCTACGAGCAGTACTTC
few	TRBJ2-5	NA	TRBV6-5	CASSYSGQETQYF	TGTGCCAGCAGTTACTCGGGCCAAGAGACCCAGTACTTC
few	TRBJ2-2	NA	TRBV7-9	CASSRVGAGELFF	TGTGCCAGCAGCAGAGTTGGGGCCGGGGAGCTGTTTTTT
few	TRBJ1-6	NA	TRBV30	CAWGPGQHNSPLHF	TGTGCCTGGGGGCCTGGACAGCATAATTCACCCCTCCACTTT
NA	TRBJ1-2	NA	TRBV11-2	CASSVSGQLYGYTF	TGTGCCAGCAGCGTAAGCGGACAGCTCTATGGCTACACCTTC
NA	TRBJ2-6	NA	TRBV6-5	CASSITPGANVLTF	TGTGCCAGCAGCATCACGCCAGGGGCCAACGTCCTGACTTTC
NA	TRBJ2-7	NA	TRBV21-1	CASSTGGPSGNIYEQYF	TGTGCCAGCAGCACCGGGGGTCCTAGCGGGAATATCTACGAGCAGTACTTC
NA	TRBJ2-5	NA	TRBV28	CASSLWPRETQYF	TGTGCCAGCAGTTTATGGCCCCGGGAGACCCAGTACTTC
NA	TRBJ2-7	NA	TRBV6-1	CASSLDLSYEQYF	TGTGCCAGCAGTTTGGACCTCTCCTACGAGCAGTACTTC
NA	TRBJ2-1	TRBD2	TRBV19	CASRNSGAPSSYNEQFF	TGTGCCAGTAGGAATAGCGGGGCACCCAGCTCCTACAATGAGCAGTTCTTC
few	TRBJ1-4	NA	TRBV6-1	CASSLATNEKLFF	TGTGCCAGCAGTCTTGCAACTAATGAAAAACTGTTTTTT
NA	TRBJ2-1	TRBD1	TRBV7-2	CASSSLTDRGFYNEQFF	TGTGCCAGCAGCTCCCTGACTGACAGGGGGTTCTACAATGAGCAGTTCTTC
NA	TRBJ2-7	NA	TRBV11-2	CASSLDPVAGYEQYF	TGTGCCAGCAGCTTAGATCCAGTCGCGGGGTACGAGCAGTACTTC
few	TRBJ1-2	NA	TRBV27	CASSLSFGGVNYGYTF	TGTGCCAGCAGTTTATCTTTCGGAGGGGTTAACTATGGCTACACCTTC
few	TRBJ2-1	NA	TRBV6-6	CASSYPPGARDEQFF	TGTGCCAGCAGTTACCCCCCTGGAGCGAGGGATGAGCAGTTCTTC
NA	TRBJ1-1	NA	TRBV2	CASIISLRGKNTEAFF	TGTGCCAGCATCATTTCGTTGAGGGGAAAGAACACTGAAGCTTTCTTT
NA	TRBJ2-7	NA	TRBV11-1	CASSLALTRRPYEQYF	TGTGCCAGCAGCTTAGCGCTAACCAGGAGACCCTACGAGCAGTACTTC
NA	TRBJ1-2	NA	TRBV28	CASSLGNYGYTF	TGTGCCAGCAGTTTGGGGAACTATGGCTACACCTTC
few	TRBJ2-7	NA	TRBV4-3	CASSQETVLPYEQYF	TGCGCCAGCAGCCAAGAGACGGTGCTCCCCTACGAGCAGTATTTC
few	TRBJ1-1	NA	TRBV30	CAWSVSSEGEAFF	TGTGCCTGGAGTGTAAGTTCAGAGGGTGAAGCTTTCTTT
few	TRBJ2-1	NA	TRBV5-1	CASSLGDSISYNEQFF	TGCGCCAGCAGCTTGGGGGACTCTATCTCCTACAATGAGCAGTTCTTC
NA	TRBJ2-7	TRBD1	TRBV4-2	CASSQDGQGVYEQYF	TGTGCCAGCAGCCAAGACGGACAGGGGGTTTACGAGCAGTACTTC
NA	TRBJ2-3	TRBD2	TRBV7-8	CASSLLQAGGGEAAQYF	TGTGCCAGCAGCTTGCTTCAGGCGGGAGGAGGGGAGGCGGCGCAGTATTTT
few	TRBJ2-5	NA	TRBV5-6	CASSWGIQETQYF	TGTGCCAGCAGCTGGGGGATACAAGAGACCCAGTACTTC
medium-sized	TRBJ2-7	NA	TRBV27	CASSLADSSSYEQYF	TGTGCCAGCAGCCTGGCGGACTCGAGCTCCTACGAGCAGTACTTC
few	TRBJ1-1	TRBD1	TRBV19	CASSLHGASGTGIPGAEAFF	TGTGCCAGTAGTCTCCACGGGGCGTCCGGGACAGGGATCCCCGGGGCTGAAGCTTTCTTT
few	TRBJ2-7	TRBD2	TRBV10-2	CASSGGRKEQYF	TGCGCCAGCAGTGGCGGGAGAAAGGAGCAGTACTTC
NA	TRBJ2-3	NA	TRBV4-2	CASSQDPPKGGGADTQYF	TGTGCCAGCAGCCAAGATCCACCCAAGGGAGGCGGGGCAGATACGCAGTATTTT
few	TRBJ2-3	NA	TRBV5-1	CASGDGSTDTQYF	TGCGCCAGCGGGGACGGTAGCACAGATACGCAGTATTTT
NA	TRBJ2-5	TRBD1	TRBV6-1	CASSESGTGVQETQYF	TGTGCCAGCAGTGAGTCCGGGACAGGGGTCCAAGAGACCCAGTACTTC